This T cell receptor (beta chain) was sequenced for a study of blood T cells in healthy people across ages. This CDR3 region has 13 residues. The V gene's germline CDR1 is MDHEN and CDR2 SYDVKM. The use of a sample-barcoded 5' primer and a J-beta primer mix characterized a second PCR of about 6 to 11 cycles. Template switching added a 12-random-nucleotide identifier to every cDNA molecule. TCRdb analysed the 5' RACE reads with MiXCR anew, one entry per CDR3 protein. The table has 700,000 to 850,000 distinct CDR3 sequences, 53% seen once. The authors isolated at least 7 million PBMCs per sample. About this clonotype: What it recognizes is unknown.

Study-wide results and caveats: CMV infection status of these donors was not known.

V usage is TRBV28 and J usage is TRBJ2-7; D is ambiguous. Near its end, the DNA agrees better with TRBJ2-5, so the J call may be wrong. The sequencing input was blood. The clonotype originates from an older man in good health. For the CDR3, the DNA is TGTGCCAGCAGTCGACCCGGACGACGGACCCAGTACTTC. The encoded protein is CASSRPGRRTQYF.